The subject of this entry is one T cell receptor beta chain. Its target is unknown. This entry comes from a study of T cell responses to AZD1222 COVID-19 vaccine. In germline, CDR1 is SGHRS, CDR2 YFSETQ. The CDR3 has 16 residues. Between the trimmed V and J ends, which lost 1 base and 0 bases, there was a span of 11 bases. Study-level points and caveats: After two AZD1222 doses, spike-specific TCR breadth and depth rose versus day 0. Baseline antibody screening turned up just a handful of seropositive AZD1222 recipients. Possibly, clonal diversity was underestimated; donors were largely white British and included more females. Sampling that yielded the repertoires occurred only after the peak T cell response.

The repertoire was sequenced with immunoSEQ multiplex PCR; TCRdb's copy has only in-frame clones and lacks some. The table includes 150,000 to 200,000 clones, about 93% detected once. This TCR came from an adult who received the MenACWY meningococcal vaccine as a control. The chain links TRBV5-1 to TRBJ1-3, with D possibly being TRBD1 (5 bases). The sequences come from peripheral blood, collected 28 days after the second dose of the MenACWY control vaccine. CDR3 residues: CASSLSTGISGNTIYF. Here the CDR3 DNA reads TGCGCCAGCAGCTTGTCAACAGGCATCTCTGGAAACACCATATATTTT.